What follows describes a single T cell receptor beta chain. This record comes from a study of blood T cell repertoires in COVID-19. Produced via immunoSEQ multiplex PCR; TCRdb's table is partial and in-frame only. This sample carries about 68,000 clones, approximately 89% of them seen once, and the ten largest clones take 2.6%. Sequenced input: peripheral blood. The clonotype originates from a middle-aged man with COVID-19, enrolled during active disease.

CDR3 in amino acids: CAIRPGQSNSGANVLTF. The CDR3 DNA sequence: TGTGCCATCAGACCGGGACAGTCAAACTCTGGGGCCAACGTCCTGACTTTC. The chain carries TRBV10-3 and TRBJ2-6; TRBD1 agrees at 7 bases. The CDR3 contains 17 residues. Germline assignment: CDR1 ENHRY and CDR2 SYGVKD. V dropped 6 bases and J dropped 0; count of bases not matched to a gene: 8.